This T cell receptor (beta chain) was retrieved from a study of a mutant IDH1 vaccine in newly diagnosed glioma. Across the whole study: V12 occurred at week 35 and V13 at week 47.

Remarks on this clone: Its specificity is unknown.

Germline V CDR1 and CDR2: LNHNV, YYDKDF (reference sequence). V was trimmed by 6 bases and J by 9 bases, leaving 15 bases between them. CDR3 length: 13 residues. Time point given: week 35, safety follow-up. Doses of 300 ug of mutant IDH1 20-mer peptide were given with topical imiquimod. Sequenced by immunoSEQ multiplex PCR; TCRdb stores in-frame clones only, minus some. The sample includes around 41,000 clones, 75% to 90% seen only once; the top ten take approximately 1.5%. The V call is TRBV15, the J call TRBJ1-5; D gene uncertain. This specimen consisted of PBMCs, obtained from a glioma patient whose treatment included an IDH1 peptide vaccine. The receptor was isolated from a man aged 35 to 55 with glioma. The CDR3 reads CATSTGSPRPQHF. Written as DNA, the CDR3 is TGTGCCACCAGTACGGGCTCCCCCCGGCCCCAGCATTTT.